This paragraph covers one TCR beta chain sequence. Sequencing used immunoSEQ multiplex PCR; TCRdb keeps in-frame clones, though not all of them. The data hold fewer than 95,000 clones, with roughly 84% observed a single time. The data were obtained in a study of PD-L1 blockade in urothelial cancer. The wider study: The study recovered a median of around 150,000 T cells per blood sample.

V dropped 5 bases and J dropped 4; count of bases not matched to a gene: 7. The CDR3 runs to 15 residues. Germline-derived CDR1 and CDR2 are SGHTA and FQGTGA. As for time point: pretreatment peripheral blood. V is TRBV7-3 and J is TRBJ2-5, with TRBD2 matching 10 bases. The source material was PBMCs, sampled around atezolizumab (anti-PD-L1) treatment. The TCR originated in a man aged 55 to 70 with urothelial cancer. Here the CDR3 reads CASSLAGVIGETQYF. DNA for the CDR3: TGTGCCAGCAGCCTAGCGGGGGTGATAGGAGAGACCCAGTACTTC.